This T cell receptor beta chain was sequenced in a study of shared clonotypes between healthy human individuals. The CDR3 runs to 12 residues. The germline V gene has CDR1 SGDLS and CDR2 YYNGEE. Trimming left V 0 bases short and J 3 bases short, with 2 bases between. Regarding this clone: This could be a read error, since a much larger clone is one nucleotide away. Other DNA sequences in this specimen translate into the identical CDR3.

TCRdb keeps only in-frame clones here, not all; method: immunoSEQ multiplex PCR. Here the sample spans about 490,000 clones, approximately 80% being singletons. Input material: PBMCs. The V call is TRBV9, the J call TRBJ2-3, with D hard to call. This receptor was identified in a woman aged 40 to 50 in good health. Some clones in this sample may be carry-over from other donors' samples. The CDR3, as DNA: TGTGCCAGCAGCGTAGGGACAGATACGCAGTATTTT. Translating it yields CASSVGTDTQYF. The variable domain in full, completed from reference TRBV9 and TRBJ2-3, reads DSGVTQTPKHLITATGQRVTLRCSPRSGDLSVYWYQQSLDQGLQFLIQYYNGEERAKGNILERFSAQQFPDLHSELNLSSLELGDSALYFCASSVGTDTQYFGPGTRLTVL.